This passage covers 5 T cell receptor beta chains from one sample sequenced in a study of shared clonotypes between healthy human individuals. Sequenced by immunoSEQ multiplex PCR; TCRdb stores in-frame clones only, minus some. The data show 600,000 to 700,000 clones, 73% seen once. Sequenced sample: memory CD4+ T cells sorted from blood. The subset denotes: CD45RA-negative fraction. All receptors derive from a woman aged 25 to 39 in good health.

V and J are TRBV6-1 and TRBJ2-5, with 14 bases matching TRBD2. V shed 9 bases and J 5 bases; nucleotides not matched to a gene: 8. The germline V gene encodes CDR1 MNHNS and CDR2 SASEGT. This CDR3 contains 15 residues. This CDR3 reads CASKGTSGSRETQYF. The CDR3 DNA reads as TGTGCCAGTAAAGGGACTAGCGGGAGCCGGGAGACCCAGTACTTC.

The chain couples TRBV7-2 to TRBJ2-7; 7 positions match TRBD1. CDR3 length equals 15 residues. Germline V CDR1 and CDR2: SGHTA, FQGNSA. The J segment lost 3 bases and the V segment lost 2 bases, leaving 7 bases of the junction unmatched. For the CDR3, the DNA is TGTGCCAGCAGCTTAATGGGGACAGCCCTCTACGAGCAGTACTTC. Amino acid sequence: CASSLMGTALYEQYF.

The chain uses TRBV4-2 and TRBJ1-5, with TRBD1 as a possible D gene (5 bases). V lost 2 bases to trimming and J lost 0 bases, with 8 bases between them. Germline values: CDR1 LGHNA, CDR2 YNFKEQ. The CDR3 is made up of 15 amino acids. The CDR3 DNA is TGTGCCAGCAGCCAAATGACAGATAGCAATCAGCCCCAGCATTTT. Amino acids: CASSQMTDSNQPQHF.

The DNA of the CDR3 is TGTGCCAGCAGTGGCCCGGGACAGGGATGGGAAAAACTGTTTTTT. Amino acid sequence: CASSGPGQGWEKLFF. The chain couples TRBV7-9 to TRBJ1-4; 9 nucleotides agree with TRBD1. Germline V gene lookup returns CDR1 SEHNR and CDR2 FQNEAQ (reference sequence). Trimming cost V 6 bases and J 8 bases; bases outside gene matches: 10. This CDR3 spans 15 amino acids.

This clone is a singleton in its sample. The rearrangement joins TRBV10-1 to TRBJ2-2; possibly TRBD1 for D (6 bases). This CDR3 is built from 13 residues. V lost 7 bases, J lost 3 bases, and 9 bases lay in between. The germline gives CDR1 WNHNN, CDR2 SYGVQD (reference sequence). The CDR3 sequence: CASMGHDTGELFF. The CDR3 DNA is TGCGCCAGCATGGGACACGACACCGGGGAGCTGTTTTTT.